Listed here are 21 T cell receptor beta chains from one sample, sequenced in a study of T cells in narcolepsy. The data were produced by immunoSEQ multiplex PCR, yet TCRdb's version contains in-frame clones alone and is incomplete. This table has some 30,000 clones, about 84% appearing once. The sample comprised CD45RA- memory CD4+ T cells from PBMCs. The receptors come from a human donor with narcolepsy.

The CDR3 loop reads CASSSSGEEQYF. CDR3 nucleotide sequence: TGTGCCAGCAGTTCCTCAGGGGAAGAGCAGTACTTC. The chain is built from TRBV6-5 and TRBJ2-7, with a tentative D call TRBD1 (6 bases). CDR3 length: 12 residues. Germline CDR1 and CDR2: MNHEY and SVGAGI. The germline V and J ends were trimmed by 4 bases and 7 bases, with 11 bases remaining between them.

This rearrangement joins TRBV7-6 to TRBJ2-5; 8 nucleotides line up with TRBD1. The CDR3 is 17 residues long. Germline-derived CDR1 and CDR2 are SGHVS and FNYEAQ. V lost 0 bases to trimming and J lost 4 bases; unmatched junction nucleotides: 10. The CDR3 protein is CASSLASQGAILETQYF. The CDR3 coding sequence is TGTGCCAGCAGCTTAGCGTCCCAGGGGGCGATTCTAGAGACCCAGTACTTC.

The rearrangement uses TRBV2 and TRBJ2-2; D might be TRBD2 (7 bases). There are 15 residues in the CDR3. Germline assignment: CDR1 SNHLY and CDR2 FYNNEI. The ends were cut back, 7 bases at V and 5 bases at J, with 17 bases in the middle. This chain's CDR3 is CASMGGTPMTGELFF. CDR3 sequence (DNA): TGTGCCAGCATGGGGGGGACACCAATGACCGGGGAGCTGTTTTTT. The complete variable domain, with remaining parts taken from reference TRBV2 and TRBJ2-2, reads EPEVTQTPSHQVTQMGQEVILRCVPISNHLYFYWYRQILGQKVEFLVSFYNNEISEKSEIFDDQFSVERPDGSNFTLKIRSTKLEDSAMYFCASMGGTPMTGELFFGEGSRLTVL.

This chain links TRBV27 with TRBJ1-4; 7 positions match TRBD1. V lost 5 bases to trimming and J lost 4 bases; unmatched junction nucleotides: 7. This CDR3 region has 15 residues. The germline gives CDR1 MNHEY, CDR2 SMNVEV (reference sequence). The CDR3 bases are TGTGCCAGCAGTCCCGGGGACAGACTTAATGAAAAACTGTTTTTT. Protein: CASSPGDRLNEKLFF.

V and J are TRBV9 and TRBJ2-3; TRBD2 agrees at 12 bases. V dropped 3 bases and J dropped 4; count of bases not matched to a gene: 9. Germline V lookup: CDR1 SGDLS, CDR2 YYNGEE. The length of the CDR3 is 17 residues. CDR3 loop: CASSARSLAGGPDTQYF. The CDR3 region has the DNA TGTGCCAGCAGCGCCCGGTCCCTAGCGGGGGGGCCAGATACGCAGTATTTT.

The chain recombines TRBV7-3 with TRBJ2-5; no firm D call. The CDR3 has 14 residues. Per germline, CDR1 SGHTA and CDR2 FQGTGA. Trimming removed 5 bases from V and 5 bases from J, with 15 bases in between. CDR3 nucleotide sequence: TGTGCCAGCAGCCGCAGCCCCACCGGGGAGACCCAGTACTTC. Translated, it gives CASSRSPTGETQYF. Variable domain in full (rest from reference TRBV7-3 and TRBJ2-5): GAGVSQTPSNKVTEKGKYVELRCDPISGHTALYWYRQSLGQGPEFLIYFQGTGAADDSGLPNDRFFAVRPEGSVSTLKIQRTERGDSAVYLCASSRSPTGETQYFGPGTRLLVL.

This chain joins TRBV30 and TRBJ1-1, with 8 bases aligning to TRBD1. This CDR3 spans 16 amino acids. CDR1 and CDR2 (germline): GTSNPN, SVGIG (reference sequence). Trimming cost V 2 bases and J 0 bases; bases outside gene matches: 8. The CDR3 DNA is TGTGCCTGGAGTACAGGGACAGGCGCAATGAACACTGAAGCTTTCTTT. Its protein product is CAWSTGTGAMNTEAFF.

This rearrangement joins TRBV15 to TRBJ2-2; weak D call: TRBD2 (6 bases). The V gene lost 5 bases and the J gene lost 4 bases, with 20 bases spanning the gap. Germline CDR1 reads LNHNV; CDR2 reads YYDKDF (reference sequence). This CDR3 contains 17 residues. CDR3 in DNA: TGTGCCACCAGCCCTTCGGGGGACTTTATAAGCACCGGGGAGCTGTTTTTT. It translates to CATSPSGDFISTGELFF.

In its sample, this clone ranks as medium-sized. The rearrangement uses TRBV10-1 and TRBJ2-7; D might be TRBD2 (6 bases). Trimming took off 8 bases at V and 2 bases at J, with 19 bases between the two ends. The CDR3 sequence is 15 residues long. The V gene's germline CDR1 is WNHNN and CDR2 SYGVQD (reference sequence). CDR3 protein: CASPLIGGRPYEQYV. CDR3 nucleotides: TGCGCCAGCCCCCTAATAGGAGGGCGGCCCTACGAGCAGTACGTC.

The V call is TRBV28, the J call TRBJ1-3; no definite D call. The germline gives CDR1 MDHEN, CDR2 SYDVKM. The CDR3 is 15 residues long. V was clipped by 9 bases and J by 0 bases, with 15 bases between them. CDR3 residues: CASSFRDHSGNTIYF. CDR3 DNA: TGTGCCAGTTCGTTTCGGGATCACTCTGGAAACACCATATATTTT.

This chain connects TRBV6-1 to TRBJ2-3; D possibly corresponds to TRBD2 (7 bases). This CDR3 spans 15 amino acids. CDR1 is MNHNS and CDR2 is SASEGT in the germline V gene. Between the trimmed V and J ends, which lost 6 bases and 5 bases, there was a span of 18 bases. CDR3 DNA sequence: TGTGCCAGCAGCCCCCGGGGGGCCGGGGGAGATACGCAGTATTTT. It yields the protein CASSPRGAGGDTQYF.

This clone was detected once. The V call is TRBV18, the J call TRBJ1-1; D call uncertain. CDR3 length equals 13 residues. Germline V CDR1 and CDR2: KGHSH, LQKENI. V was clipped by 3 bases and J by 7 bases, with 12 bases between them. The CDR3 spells CASSPELNGEAFF. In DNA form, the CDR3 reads TGTGCCAGCTCACCCGAGCTTAACGGTGAAGCTTTCTTT.

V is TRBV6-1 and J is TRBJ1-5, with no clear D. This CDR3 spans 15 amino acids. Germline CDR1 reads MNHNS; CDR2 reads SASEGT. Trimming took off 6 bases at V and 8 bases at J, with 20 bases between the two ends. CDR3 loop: CASRDGSLSVEPQHF. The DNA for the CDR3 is TGTGCCAGCAGGGATGGGTCCCTAAGTGTGGAGCCCCAGCATTTT.

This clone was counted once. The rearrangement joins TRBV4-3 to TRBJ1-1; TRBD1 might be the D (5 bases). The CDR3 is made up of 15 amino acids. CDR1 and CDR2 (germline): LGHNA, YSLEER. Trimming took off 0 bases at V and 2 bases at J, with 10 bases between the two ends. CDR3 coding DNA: TGCGCCAGCAGCCAAGAAGCTAGGGGCAACACTGAAGCTTTCTTT. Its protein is CASSQEARGNTEAFF.

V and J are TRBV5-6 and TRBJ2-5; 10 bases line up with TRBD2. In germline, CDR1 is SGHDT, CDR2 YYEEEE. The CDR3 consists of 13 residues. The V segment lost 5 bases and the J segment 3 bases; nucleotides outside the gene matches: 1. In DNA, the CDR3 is TGTGCCAGCAGAGGACTAGCGGAAGAGACCCAGTACTTC. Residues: CASRGLAEETQYF.

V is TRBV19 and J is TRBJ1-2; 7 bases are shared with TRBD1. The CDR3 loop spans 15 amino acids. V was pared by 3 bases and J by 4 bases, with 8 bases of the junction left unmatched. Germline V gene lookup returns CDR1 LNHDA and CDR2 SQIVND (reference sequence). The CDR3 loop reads CASSIDRDKGYGYTF. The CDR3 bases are TGTGCCAGTAGTATCGACAGGGATAAAGGCTATGGCTACACCTTC.

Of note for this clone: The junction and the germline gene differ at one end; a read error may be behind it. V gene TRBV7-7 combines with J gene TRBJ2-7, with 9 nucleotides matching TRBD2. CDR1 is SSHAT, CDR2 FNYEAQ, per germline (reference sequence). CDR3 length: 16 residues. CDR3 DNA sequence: TGTGCTAGCAGCTTAAGAGAAGGCGGGGGGGCCTACGAGCAGTACTTC. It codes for CASSLREGGGAYEQYF.

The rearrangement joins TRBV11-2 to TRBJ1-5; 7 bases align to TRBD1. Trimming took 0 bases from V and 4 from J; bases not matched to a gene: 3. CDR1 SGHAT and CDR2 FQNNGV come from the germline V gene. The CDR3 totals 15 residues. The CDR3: CASSLDRGANQPQHF. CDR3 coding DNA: TGTGCCAGCAGCTTAGACAGGGGGGCAAATCAGCCCCAGCATTTT.

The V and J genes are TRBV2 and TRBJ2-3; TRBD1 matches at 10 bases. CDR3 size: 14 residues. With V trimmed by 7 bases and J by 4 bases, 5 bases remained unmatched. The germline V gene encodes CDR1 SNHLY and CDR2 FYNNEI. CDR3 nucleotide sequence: TGTGCCAGCACGGGACAGGGGTATTCAGATACGCAGTATTTT. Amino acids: CASTGQGYSDTQYF.

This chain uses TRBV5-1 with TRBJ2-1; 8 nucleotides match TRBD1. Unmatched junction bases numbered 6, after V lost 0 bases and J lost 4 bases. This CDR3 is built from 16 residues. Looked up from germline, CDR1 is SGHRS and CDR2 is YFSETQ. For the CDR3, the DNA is TGCGCCAGCAGCTTGGACGGGACAGGCCGATACAATGAGCAGTTCTTC. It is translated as CASSLDGTGRYNEQFF. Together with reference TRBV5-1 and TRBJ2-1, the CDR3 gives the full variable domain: KAGVTQTPRYLIKTRGQQVTLSCSPISGHRSVSWYQQTPGQGLQFLFEYFSETQRNKGNFPGRFSGRQFSNSRSEMNVSTLELGDSALYLCASSLDGTGRYNEQFFGPGTRLTVL.

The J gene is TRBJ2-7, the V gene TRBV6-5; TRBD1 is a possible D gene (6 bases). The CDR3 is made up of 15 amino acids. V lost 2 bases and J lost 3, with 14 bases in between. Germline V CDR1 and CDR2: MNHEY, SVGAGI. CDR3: CASSYQGTDHYEQYF. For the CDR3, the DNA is TGTGCCAGCAGTTACCAGGGGACGGACCACTACGAGCAGTACTTC.